This T cell receptor (beta chain) comes out of a study of shared clonotypes between healthy human individuals. About the study: Three CD4 naive, three CD4 memory, two CD8 naive and one CD8 memory plate were used per donor. Study results and limitations: Relative to their counterparts shared across all four donors, non-shared clonotypes exhibited diminished generation probabilities.

Cells designated naive CD8 were CD45RO-negative and were positively selected for CCR7, with terminally differentiated effector memory CD45RA+ cells excluded. In germline, CDR1 is SGHVS, CDR2 FQNEAQ. Unmatched junction bases numbered 8, after V lost 5 bases and J lost 8 bases. The CDR3 length is 14 residues. The table came from immunoSEQ multiplex PCR; TCRdb's copy has only in-frame clones and leaves some out. The sample has just over 2,000,000 clones; about 95% are singletons. The sample holds one count of this clone. What it binds is not known. What was sequenced was naive CD8+ T cells sorted from blood. V and J are TRBV7-8 and TRBJ1-4, with 7 bases identical to TRBD1. The sequence was obtained from a man aged 18 to 30 in good health. The CDR3 protein is CASSVTGVGEKLFF. The CDR3 coding sequence is TGTGCCAGCAGCGTTACAGGGGTTGGCGAAAAACTGTTTTTT.